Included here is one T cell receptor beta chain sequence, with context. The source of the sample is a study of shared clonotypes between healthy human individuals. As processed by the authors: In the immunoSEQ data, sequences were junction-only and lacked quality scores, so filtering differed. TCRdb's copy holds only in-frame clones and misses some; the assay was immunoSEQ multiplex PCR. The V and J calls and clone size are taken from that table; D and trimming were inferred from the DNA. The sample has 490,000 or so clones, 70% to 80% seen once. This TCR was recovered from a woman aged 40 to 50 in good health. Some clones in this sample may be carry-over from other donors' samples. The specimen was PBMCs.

CDR3: CASRRTEGDYGYTF. Written as DNA, the CDR3 is TGTGCCAGCAGGCGGACAGAGGGGGACTATGGCTACACCTTC. The chain is built from TRBV6-5 and TRBJ1-2; the D gene is possibly TRBD1 (6 bases). CDR3 size: 14 residues. V was clipped by 6 bases and J by 3 bases, with 14 bases between them. Germline assignment: CDR1 MNHEY and CDR2 SVGAGI.